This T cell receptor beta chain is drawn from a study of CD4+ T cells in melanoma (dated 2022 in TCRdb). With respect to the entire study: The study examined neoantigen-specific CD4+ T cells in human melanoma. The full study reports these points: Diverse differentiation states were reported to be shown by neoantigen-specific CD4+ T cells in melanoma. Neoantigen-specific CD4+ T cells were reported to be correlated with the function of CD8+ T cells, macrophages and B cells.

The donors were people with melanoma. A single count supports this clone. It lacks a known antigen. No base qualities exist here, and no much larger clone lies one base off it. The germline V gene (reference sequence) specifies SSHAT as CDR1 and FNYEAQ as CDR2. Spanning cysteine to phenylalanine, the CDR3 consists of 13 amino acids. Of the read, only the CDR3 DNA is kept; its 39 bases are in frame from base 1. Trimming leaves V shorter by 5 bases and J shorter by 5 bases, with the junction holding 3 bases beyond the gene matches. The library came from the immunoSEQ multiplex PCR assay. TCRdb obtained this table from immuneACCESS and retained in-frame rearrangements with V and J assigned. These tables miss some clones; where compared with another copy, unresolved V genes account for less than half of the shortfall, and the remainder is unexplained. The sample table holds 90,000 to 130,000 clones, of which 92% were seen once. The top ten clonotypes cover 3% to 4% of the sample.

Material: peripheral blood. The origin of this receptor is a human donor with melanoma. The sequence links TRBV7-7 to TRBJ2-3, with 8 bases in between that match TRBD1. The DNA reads TGTGCCAGCAGCACTGGGACAGGAGATACGCAGTATTTT. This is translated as CASSTGTGDTQYF.